This T cell receptor beta chain stems from a study of T cell changes during pregnancy in multiple sclerosis. Some clones are missing from TCRdb's copy, which holds only in-frame ones; the method was immunoSEQ multiplex PCR. Among about 75,000 clones, about 90% were seen once, and the ten largest hold about 0.45%. The CDR3 has 17 residues. Germline CDR1 SGHVS, CDR2 FQNEAQ. Trimming removed 4 bases from V and 4 bases from J, with 22 bases in between. This receptor was taken from a female donor with multiple sclerosis, enrolled in a pregnancy study. V gene TRBV7-8 combines with J gene TRBJ1-2; D is possibly TRBD1 (6 bases). This specimen was CD4+ T cells from peripheral blood mononuclear cells, taken before pregnancy. The CDR3 here is CASSSFTYRESSYGYTF. In DNA, the CDR3 is TGTGCCAGCAGCTCATTCACTTACAGGGAGTCAAGCTATGGCTACACCTTC.